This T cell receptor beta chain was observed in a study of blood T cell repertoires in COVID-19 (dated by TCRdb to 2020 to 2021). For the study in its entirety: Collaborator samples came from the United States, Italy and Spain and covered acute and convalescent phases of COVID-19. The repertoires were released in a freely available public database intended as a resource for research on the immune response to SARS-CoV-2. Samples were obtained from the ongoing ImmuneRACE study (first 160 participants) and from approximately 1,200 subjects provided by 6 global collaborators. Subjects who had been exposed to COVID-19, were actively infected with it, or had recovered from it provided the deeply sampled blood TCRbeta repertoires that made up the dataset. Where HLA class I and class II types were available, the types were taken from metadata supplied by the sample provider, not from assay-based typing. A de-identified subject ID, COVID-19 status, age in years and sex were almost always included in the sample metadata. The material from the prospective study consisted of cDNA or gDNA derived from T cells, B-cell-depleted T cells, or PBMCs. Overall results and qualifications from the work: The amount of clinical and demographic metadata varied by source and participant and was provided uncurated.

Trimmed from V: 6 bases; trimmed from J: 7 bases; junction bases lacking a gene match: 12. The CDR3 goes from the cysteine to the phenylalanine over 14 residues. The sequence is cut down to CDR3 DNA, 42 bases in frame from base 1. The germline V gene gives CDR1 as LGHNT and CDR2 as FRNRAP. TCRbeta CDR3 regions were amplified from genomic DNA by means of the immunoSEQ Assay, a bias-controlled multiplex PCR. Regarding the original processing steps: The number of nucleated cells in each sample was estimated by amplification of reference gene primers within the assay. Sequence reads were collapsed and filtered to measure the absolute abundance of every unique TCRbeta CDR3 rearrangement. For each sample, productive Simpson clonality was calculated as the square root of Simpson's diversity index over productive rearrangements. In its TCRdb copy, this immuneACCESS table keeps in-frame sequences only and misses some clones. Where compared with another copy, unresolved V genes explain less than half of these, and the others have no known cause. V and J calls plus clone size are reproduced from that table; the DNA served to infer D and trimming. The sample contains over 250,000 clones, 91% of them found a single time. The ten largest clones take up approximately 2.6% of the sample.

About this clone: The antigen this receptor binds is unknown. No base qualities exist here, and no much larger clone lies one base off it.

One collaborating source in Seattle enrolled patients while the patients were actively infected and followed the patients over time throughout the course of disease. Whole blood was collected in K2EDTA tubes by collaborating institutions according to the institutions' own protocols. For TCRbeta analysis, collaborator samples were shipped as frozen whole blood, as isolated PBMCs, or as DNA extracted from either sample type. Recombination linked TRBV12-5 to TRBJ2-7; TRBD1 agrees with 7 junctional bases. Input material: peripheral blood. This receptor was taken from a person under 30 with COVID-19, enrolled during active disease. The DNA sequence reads TGTGCTAGTGGCTGGGACAGCTGTTTGAGGGAGCAGTACTTC. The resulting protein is CASGWDSCLREQYF.